The rows below give T cell receptor beta chains drawn from one sample of a study of graft-versus-host responses after intestinal transplantation. Only in-frame clones appear in the TCRdb table, and some are missing; sequencing was by immunoSEQ multiplex PCR. The sample holds just under 100,000 clones, approximately 90% seen once. The specimen was PBMCs, collected 450 to 460 days after intestinal transplant. The receptor source for this set is a human patient who received an intestinal transplant, so some T cells may come from the graft donor. Both conserved end residues are part of each CDR3. A D gene is named only where the DNA matches it firmly. For some rows the clone size is stated as once, few or many, or as a class when expanded; others skip it.

DNA	CDR3	D	V	J	size
TGTGCCAGCAGCTCCCCCCGCCGGGACGGGCAGTGGAGCGGGGAGCTGTTTTTT	CASSSPRRDGQWSGELFF	NA	TRBV5-6	TRBJ2-2	NA
TGTGCCAGCAGTGAAACAGGGCCCGGGGAGCTGTTTTTT	CASSETGPGELFF	NA	TRBV6-1	TRBJ2-2	NA
TGTGCCAGCAGCCCATCCGGGACTGGAGGTTGGTACAATGAGCAGTTCTTC	CASSPSGTGGWYNEQFF	NA	TRBV7-3	TRBJ2-1	once
TGTGCCAGTAGGGCGGACAGGGGTCATAATCAGCCCCAGCATTTT	CASRADRGHNQPQHF	TRBD1	TRBV19	TRBJ1-5	NA
TGCGCCAGCAGCCAAGCGCCAGCCGGGGAGCTGTTTTTT	CASSQAPAGELFF	NA	TRBV5-1	TRBJ2-2	NA
TGTGCCAGCAGCTTAGATCCACAGTCTAGCGAGCAGTACTTC	CASSLDPQSSEQYF	NA	TRBV11-3	TRBJ2-7	NA
TGTGCCAGCAGCACTAGCGTGGGGGGCGCGAACACTGAAGCTTTCTTT	CASSTSVGGANTEAFF	NA	TRBV7-9	TRBJ1-1	NA
TGCGCCAGCAGCCCCAGGACAGGGGGCATGGGGACCCAGTACTTC	CASSPRTGGMGTQYF	TRBD1	TRBV5-1	TRBJ2-5	NA
TGTGCCAGCAGCCAGTTCCTGGGGAGGGCTGAAGCTTTCTTT	CASSQFLGRAEAFF	NA	TRBV6-5	TRBJ1-1	NA
TGTGCCAGCAGTGTGGGTAGCGGGGCCCGAACGTACAATGAGCAGTTCTTC	CASSVGSGARTYNEQFF	TRBD2	TRBV2	TRBJ2-1	NA
TGTGCCATCATGGGGGCAGTAGCGGCTTTCTTT	CAIMGAVAAFF	NA	TRBV10-3	TRBJ1-1	few
TGCGCCAGCAGCTGGACCTCCACTAGCGGGCCTTCCGATACGCAGTATTTT	CASSWTSTSGPSDTQYF	TRBD2	TRBV4-1	TRBJ2-3	NA
TGCGCCAGCAGCCGGACACCCCGTCCGGATACGCAGTATTTT	CASSRTPRPDTQYF	NA	TRBV10-1	TRBJ2-3	NA
TGCGCCAGCAGCCCGGACAGGGGCAACTACGAGCAGTACTTC	CASSPDRGNYEQYF	TRBD1	TRBV5-1	TRBJ2-7	NA
TGTGCCAGCAGAAGACAGGTTAACTATGGCTACACCTTC	CASRRQVNYGYTF	NA	TRBV6-4	TRBJ1-2	NA
TGTGCCAGCAGTGCCCAGCTAGCGGGGTCTGGGGCTGGTGAGCAGTTCTTC	CASSAQLAGSGAGEQFF	TRBD2	TRBV27	TRBJ2-1	NA
TGTGCCAGCAGCGCCCAGGGGGGAAACACTGAAGCTTTCTTT	CASSAQGGNTEAFF	TRBD1	TRBV7-3	TRBJ1-1	NA
TGTGCCAGCAGCCCCGACGGTAACTATGGCTACACCTTC	CASSPDGNYGYTF	NA	TRBV7-3	TRBJ1-2	NA
TGTGCCAGCAGCAACATTTTAACAGGGAGTGAAAAACTGTTTTTT	CASSNILTGSEKLFF	NA	TRBV21-1	TRBJ1-4	NA
TGTGCTAGCAGCTTAGCTCGAGGTCAAGAGACCCAGTACTTC	CASSLARGQETQYF	NA	TRBV7-7	TRBJ2-5	NA
TGCGCCAGCCGGTGGGATGCAGATACGCAGTATTTT	CASRWDADTQYF	NA	TRBV5-1	TRBJ2-3	NA
TGTGCCAGCAGCCAAGACAGGGGTCGAAGTGGCTACACCTTC	CASSQDRGRSGYTF	NA	TRBV14	TRBJ1-2	NA
TGCGCCAGCAGCTTGCTGGCAGGGAACACTGAAGCTTTCTTT	CASSLLAGNTEAFF	NA	TRBV5-1	TRBJ1-1	once
TGTGCCAGTAGTATGGATCCGCAAGTTGGCTACACCTTC	CASSMDPQVGYTF	NA	TRBV19	TRBJ1-2	NA
TGTGCCAGCTCCCCGGTGGGTGAGGAAAAACTGTTTTTT	CASSPVGEEKLFF	NA	TRBV21-1	TRBJ1-4	NA
TGTGCCAGCAGTTCCGGCAGTCTGGGCTACACCTTC	CASSSGSLGYTF	NA	TRBV6-6	TRBJ1-2	NA
TGCGCCAGCAGCTTGGGCCACCACGAGCAGTACTTC	CASSLGHHEQYF	NA	TRBV5-1	TRBJ2-7	few
TGTGCCAGCCCGAATGAGCAGTTCTTC	CASPNEQFF	NA	TRBV19	TRBJ2-1	NA
TGTGCCACTAGGGACACTGAAGCTTTCTTT	CATRDTEAFF	NA	TRBV10-3	TRBJ1-1	NA
TGTGCCAGCCGACTTGCCAGCGGGGGTATTGAGCAGTTCTTC	CASRLASGGIEQFF	TRBD2	TRBV2	TRBJ2-1	NA
TGTGCCAGCAGTGAGGTGCCTCAGCCCCAGCATTTT	CASSEVPQPQHF	NA	TRBV2	TRBJ1-5	NA
TGTGCCACCAACGCGATATCACGGACCTACGAGCAGTACTTC	CATNAISRTYEQYF	NA	TRBV6-6	TRBJ2-7	NA
TGTGCCAGCAGCCCAGGGACAGCGGGAAACACCATATATTTT	CASSPGTAGNTIYF	TRBD1	TRBV11-2	TRBJ1-3	NA
TGTGCCAGCAGTTACGGGCAGGGAACCTACGAGCAGTACTTC	CASSYGQGTYEQYF	NA	TRBV6-5	TRBJ2-7	NA
TGCGCCAGCAGCCCGGGGCCTCCGGGGTTTGATGTGTATGAGCAGTTCTTC	CASSPGPPGFDVYEQFF	NA	TRBV5-1	TRBJ2-1	NA
TGTGCCAGCAGTTTATCAGGGGGGGACTACGAGCAGTACTTC	CASSLSGGDYEQYF	NA	TRBV27	TRBJ2-7	NA
TGTGCCAGCAGCGTGGGGAACACCGGGGAGCTGTTTTTT	CASSVGNTGELFF	NA	TRBV13	TRBJ2-2	NA